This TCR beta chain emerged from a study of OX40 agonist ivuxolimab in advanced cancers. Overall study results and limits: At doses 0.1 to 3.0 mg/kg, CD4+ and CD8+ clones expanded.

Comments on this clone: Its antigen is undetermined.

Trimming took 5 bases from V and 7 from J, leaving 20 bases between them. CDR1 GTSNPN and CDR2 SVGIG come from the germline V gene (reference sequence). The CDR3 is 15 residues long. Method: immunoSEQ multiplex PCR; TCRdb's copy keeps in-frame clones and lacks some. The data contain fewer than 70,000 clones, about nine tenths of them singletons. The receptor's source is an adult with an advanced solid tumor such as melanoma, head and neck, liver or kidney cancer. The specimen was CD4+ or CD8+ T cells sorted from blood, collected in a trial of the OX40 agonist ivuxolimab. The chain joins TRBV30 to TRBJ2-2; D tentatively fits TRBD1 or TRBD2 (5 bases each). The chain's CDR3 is CAWEPRWGTGGELFF. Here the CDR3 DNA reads TGTGCCTGGGAACCACGGTGGGGGACGGGCGGGGAGCTGTTTTTT.